The clone carrying this TCR beta chain was recorded a few times. The second PCR ran about 6 to 11 cycles with a sample-barcoded 5' primer and J-beta primers. TCRdb ran MiXCR on the 5' RACE reads and lists one entry per CDR3 protein. Here the sample spans 450,000 to 700,000 distinct CDR3 sequences, 27% being singletons. The CDR3 extends over 13 amino acids. Germline V gives CDR1 SEHNR, CDR2 FQNEAQ (reference sequence). V was pared by 2 bases and J by 7 bases, with 12 bases between. This sample is part of a study of blood T cells in healthy people across ages. Sequenced: blood. V is TRBV7-9 and J is TRBJ2-7; D gene unclear. The origin of this receptor is a woman between 70 and 85 years old in good health. The CDR3 sequence: CASSLINMVEQYF. The CDR3, as DNA: TGTGCCAGCAGCTTAATTAACATGGTGGAGCAGTACTTC.